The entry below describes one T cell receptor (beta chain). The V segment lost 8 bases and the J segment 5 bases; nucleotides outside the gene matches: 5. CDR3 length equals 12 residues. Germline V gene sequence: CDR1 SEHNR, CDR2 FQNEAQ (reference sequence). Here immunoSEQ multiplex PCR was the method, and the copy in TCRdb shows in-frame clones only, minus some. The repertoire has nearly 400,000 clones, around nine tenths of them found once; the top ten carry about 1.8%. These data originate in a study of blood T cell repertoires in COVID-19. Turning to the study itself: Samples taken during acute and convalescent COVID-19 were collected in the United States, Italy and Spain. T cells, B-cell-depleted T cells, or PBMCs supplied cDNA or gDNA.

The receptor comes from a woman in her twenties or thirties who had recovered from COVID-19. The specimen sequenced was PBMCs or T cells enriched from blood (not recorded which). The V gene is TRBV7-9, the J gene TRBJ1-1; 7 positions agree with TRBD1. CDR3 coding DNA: TGTGCCAGCGGAAGGGGGCTGACTGAAGCTTTCTTT. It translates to CASGRGLTEAFF.